The entry below describes one T cell receptor beta chain. This entry comes from a study of blood T cell repertoires in COVID-19. Study-wide context: The samples span acute and convalescent COVID-19 from the United States, Italy and Spain. PBMCs, B-cell-depleted T cells, or T cells provided the cDNA or gDNA that made up the material.

Per the authors' pipeline: Estimated nucleated cell counts came from reference gene primer amplification. The assay was immunoSEQ multiplex PCR, and TCRdb's table has in-frame clones only and misses some. The DNA was the basis for D and trimming; V, J and clone size are from that table. The data contain about 85,000 clones, about 90% of them singletons. Germline CDR1 reads SGHDN; CDR2 reads FVKESK. The V gene lost 2 bases and the J gene lost 4 bases, with 3 bases spanning the gap. The CDR3 extends over 12 amino acids. The sequence derives from an elderly woman with active or convalescent COVID-19. Sequences were obtained from peripheral blood. The rearrangement uses TRBV14 and TRBJ1-5; no clear D. CDR3 loop: CASSQLNQPQHF. The CDR3 bases are TGTGCCAGCAGCCAACTAAATCAGCCCCAGCATTTT.